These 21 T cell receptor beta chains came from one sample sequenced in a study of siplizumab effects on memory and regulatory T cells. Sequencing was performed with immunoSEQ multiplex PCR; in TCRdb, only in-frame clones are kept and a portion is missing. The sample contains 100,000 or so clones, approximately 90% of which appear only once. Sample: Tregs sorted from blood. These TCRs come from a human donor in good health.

The CDR3 is CASSLRLAGGNTGELFF. The CDR3 bases are TGCGCCAGCAGCCTCAGACTAGCGGGAGGTAACACCGGGGAGCTGTTTTTT. The chain recombines TRBV4-1 with TRBJ2-2, with 13 positions matching TRBD2. CDR1 and CDR2 from the germline V gene are MGHRA and YSYEKL. This CDR3 spans 17 amino acids. V lost 4 bases to trimming and J lost 2 bases; unmatched junction nucleotides: 4.

The CDR3 DNA is TGTGCCAGCAGCTTAGATTCCCTGTATACGCCCCAGCATTTT. Its translation: CASSLDSLYTPQHF. The chain is built from TRBV11-2 and TRBJ1-5; D remains unclear. The V end was cut by 0 bases, the J end by 9 bases, with 12 bases between. The CDR3 is 14 residues long. CDR1 is SGHAT and CDR2 is FQNNGV in the germline V gene. Full variable domain (remainder filled in from reference TRBV11-2 and TRBJ1-5): EAGVAQSPRYKIIEKRQSVAFWCNPISGHATLYWYQQILGQGPKLLIQFQNNGVVDDSQLPKDRFSAERLKGVDSTLKIQPAKLEDSAVYLCASSLDSLYTPQHFGDGTRLSIL.

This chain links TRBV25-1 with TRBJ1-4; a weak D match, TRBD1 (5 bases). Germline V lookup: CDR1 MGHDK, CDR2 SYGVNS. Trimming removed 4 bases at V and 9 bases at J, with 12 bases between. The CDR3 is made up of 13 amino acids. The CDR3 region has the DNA TGTGCCAGCAGTGGATCTCGGGGACAAAAACTGTTTTTT. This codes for CASSGSRGQKLFF.

CDR3 nucleotides: TGTGCCAGTAGGCTAGCGGGAAGTAGCTACAATGAGCAGTTCTTC. This gives the protein CASRLAGSSYNEQFF. This rearrangement joins TRBV19 to TRBJ2-1; the match to TRBD2 covers 9 bases. V lost 6 bases to trimming and J lost 3 bases; unmatched junction nucleotides: 6. There are 15 residues in the CDR3. Germline-derived CDR1 and CDR2 are LNHDA and SQIVND (reference sequence). Full variable domain (rest looked up from reference TRBV19 and TRBJ2-1): DGGITQSPKYLFRKEGQNVTLSCEQNLNHDAMYWYRQDPGQGLRLIYYSQIVNDFQKGDIAEGYSVSREKKESFPLTVTSAQKNPTAFYLCASRLAGSSYNEQFFGPGTRLTVL.

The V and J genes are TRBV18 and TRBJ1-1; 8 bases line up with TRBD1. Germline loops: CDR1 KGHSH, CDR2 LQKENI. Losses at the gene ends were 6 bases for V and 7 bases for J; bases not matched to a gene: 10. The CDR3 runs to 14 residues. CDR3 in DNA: TGTGCCAGCTCCCCTAGCCCACAGGGGGGTGAAGCTTTCTTT. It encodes CASSPSPQGGEAFF.

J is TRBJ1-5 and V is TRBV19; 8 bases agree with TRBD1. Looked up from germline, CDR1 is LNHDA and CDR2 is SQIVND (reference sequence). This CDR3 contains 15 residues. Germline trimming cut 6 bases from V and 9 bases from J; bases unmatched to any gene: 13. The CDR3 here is CASSRGTGAVGPQHF. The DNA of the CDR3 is TGTGCCAGTAGCCGCGGGACAGGAGCCGTTGGGCCCCAGCATTTT.

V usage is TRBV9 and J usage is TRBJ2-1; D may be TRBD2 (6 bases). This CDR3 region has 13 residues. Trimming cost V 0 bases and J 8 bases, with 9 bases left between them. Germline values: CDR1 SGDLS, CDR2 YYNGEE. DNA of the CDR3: TGTGCCAGCAGCGTAGCGGGAGTCGATGAGCAGTTCTTC. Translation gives CASSVAGVDEQFF.

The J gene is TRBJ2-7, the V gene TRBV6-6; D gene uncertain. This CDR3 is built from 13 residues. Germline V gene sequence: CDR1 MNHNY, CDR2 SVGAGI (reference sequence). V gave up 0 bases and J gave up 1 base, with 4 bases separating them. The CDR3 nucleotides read TGTGCCAGCAGTTACTCCCTTTCCTACGAGCAGTACTTC. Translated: CASSYSLSYEQYF.

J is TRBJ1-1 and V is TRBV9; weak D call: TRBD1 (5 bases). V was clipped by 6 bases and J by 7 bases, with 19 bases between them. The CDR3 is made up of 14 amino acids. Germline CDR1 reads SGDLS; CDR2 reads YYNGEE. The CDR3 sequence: CASTVGPRSGEAFF. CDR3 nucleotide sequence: TGTGCCAGCACCGTGGGACCCAGGTCGGGTGAAGCTTTCTTT.

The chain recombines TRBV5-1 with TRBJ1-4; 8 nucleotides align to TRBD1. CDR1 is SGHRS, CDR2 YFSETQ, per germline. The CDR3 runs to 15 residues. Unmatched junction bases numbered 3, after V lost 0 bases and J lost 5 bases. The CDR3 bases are TGCGCCAGCAGCTTGGGACAGGGGAGGAATGAAAAACTGTTTTTT. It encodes CASSLGQGRNEKLFF. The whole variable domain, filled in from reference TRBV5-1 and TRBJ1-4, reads KAGVTQTPRYLIKTRGQQVTLSCSPISGHRSVSWYQQTPGQGLQFLFEYFSETQRNKGNFPGRFSGRQFSNSRSEMNVSTLELGDSALYLCASSLGQGRNEKLFFGSGTQLSVL.

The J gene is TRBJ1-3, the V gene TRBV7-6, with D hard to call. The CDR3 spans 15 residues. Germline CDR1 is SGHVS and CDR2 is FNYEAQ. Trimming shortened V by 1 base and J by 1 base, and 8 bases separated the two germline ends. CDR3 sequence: CASSLGGKSGNTIYF. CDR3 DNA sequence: TGTGCCAGCAGCTTAGGTGGGAAGTCTGGAAACACCATATATTTT.

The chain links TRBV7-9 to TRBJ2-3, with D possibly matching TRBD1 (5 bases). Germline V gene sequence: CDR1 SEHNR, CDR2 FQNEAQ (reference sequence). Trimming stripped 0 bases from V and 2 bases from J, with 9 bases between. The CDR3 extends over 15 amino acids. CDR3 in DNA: TGTGCCAGCAGCTTAGCGAGGACAATCACAGATACGCAGTATTTT. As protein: CASSLARTITDTQYF.

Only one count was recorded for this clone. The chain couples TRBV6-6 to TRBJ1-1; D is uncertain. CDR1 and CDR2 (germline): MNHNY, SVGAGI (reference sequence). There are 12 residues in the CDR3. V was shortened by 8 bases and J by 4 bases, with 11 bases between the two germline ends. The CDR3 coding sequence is TGTGCCAGCTTTCACAGAGCCACTGAAGCTTTCTTT. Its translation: CASFHRATEAFF.

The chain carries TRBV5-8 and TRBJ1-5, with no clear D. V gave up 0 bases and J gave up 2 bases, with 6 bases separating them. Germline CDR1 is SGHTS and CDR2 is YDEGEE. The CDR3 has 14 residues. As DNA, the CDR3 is TGTGCCAGCAGCTTGGTCTGGGGCAATCAGCCCCAGCATTTT. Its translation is CASSLVWGNQPQHF.

CDR3 residues: CASSLSGDTQYF. CDR3 sequence (DNA): TGTGCCAGCAGCTTATCGGGAGATACGCAGTATTTT. This chain connects TRBV7-3 to TRBJ2-3; no firm D call. This CDR3 region has 12 residues. V lost 2 bases to trimming and J lost 5 bases, with 5 bases between them. Germline V gene data show CDR1 as SGHTA and CDR2 as FQGTGA.

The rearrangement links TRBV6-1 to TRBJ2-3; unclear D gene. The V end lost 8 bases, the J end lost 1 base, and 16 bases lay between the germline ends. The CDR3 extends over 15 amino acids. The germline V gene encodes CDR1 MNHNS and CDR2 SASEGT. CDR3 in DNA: TGTGCCAGCGCCCCTAGGGCGTGGGGCACAGATACGCAGTATTTT. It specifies CASAPRAWGTDTQYF.

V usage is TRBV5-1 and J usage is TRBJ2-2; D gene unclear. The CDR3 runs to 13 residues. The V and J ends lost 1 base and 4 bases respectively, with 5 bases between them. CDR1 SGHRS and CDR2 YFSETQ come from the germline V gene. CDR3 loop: CASSLPGTGELFF. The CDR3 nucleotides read TGCGCCAGCAGCTTGCCGGGCACCGGGGAGCTGTTTTTT. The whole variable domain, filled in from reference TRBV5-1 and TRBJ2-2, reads KAGVTQTPRYLIKTRGQQVTLSCSPISGHRSVSWYQQTPGQGLQFLFEYFSETQRNKGNFPGRFSGRQFSNSRSEMNVSTLELGDSALYLCASSLPGTGELFFGEGSRLTVL.

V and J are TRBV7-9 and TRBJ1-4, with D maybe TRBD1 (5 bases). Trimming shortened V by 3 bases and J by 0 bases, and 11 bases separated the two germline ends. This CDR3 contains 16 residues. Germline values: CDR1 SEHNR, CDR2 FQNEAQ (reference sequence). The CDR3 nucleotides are TGTGCCAGCAGCTTGAGGGGTGGAACAACTAATGAAAAACTGTTTTTT. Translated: CASSLRGGTTNEKLFF.

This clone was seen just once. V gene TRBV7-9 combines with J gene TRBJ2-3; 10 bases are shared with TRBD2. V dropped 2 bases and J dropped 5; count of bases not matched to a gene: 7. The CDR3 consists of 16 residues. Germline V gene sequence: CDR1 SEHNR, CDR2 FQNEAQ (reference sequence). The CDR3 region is CASSLRLAGVKDTQYF. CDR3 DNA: TGTGCCAGCAGCTTACGGCTAGCGGGAGTGAAAGATACGCAGTATTTT.

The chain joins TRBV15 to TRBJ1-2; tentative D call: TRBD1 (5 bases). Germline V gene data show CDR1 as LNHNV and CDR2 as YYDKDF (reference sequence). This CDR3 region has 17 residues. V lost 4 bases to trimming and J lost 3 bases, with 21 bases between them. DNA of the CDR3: TGTGCCACCAGCATGGGCGTAGGGGTCCCCGGTTACTATGGCTACACCTTC. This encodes CATSMGVGVPGYYGYTF.

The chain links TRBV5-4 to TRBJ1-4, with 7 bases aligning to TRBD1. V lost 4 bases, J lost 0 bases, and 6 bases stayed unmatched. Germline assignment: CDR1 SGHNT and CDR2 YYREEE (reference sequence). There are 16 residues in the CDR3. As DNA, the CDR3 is TGTGCCAGCAGCACCCGGGGGACAGCAACTAATGAAAAACTGTTTTTT. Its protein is CASSTRGTATNEKLFF.